These 23 T cell receptor beta chains were sequenced from one sample in a study of blood T cell repertoires in COVID-19. Profiling relied on immunoSEQ multiplex PCR, and the TCRdb table lists in-frame clones only, not all of them. The sample contains 150,000 to 200,000 clones, less than 90% of which appear only once. The sequenced sample was peripheral blood. These receptors were collected from a man aged 70 or older with active or convalescent COVID-19.

The V call is TRBV30, the J call TRBJ2-7; D uncertain. This CDR3 is built from 11 residues. The V gene lost 5 bases and the J gene lost 4 bases, with 9 bases spanning the gap. Germline V lookup: CDR1 GTSNPN, CDR2 SVGIG (reference sequence). The DNA for the CDR3 is TGTGCCTGGGGTTCTCTTTACGAGCAGTACTTC. This sequence encodes CAWGSLYEQYF. Looking up the rest from reference TRBV30 and TRBJ2-7 gives the full variable domain: SQTIHQWPATLVQPVGSPLSLECTVEGTSNPNLYWYRQAAGRGLQLLFYSVGIGQISSEVPQNLSASRPQDRQFILSSKKLLLSDSGFYLCAWGSLYEQYFGPGTRLTVT.

The gene calls are TRBV5-4 and TRBJ2-1; 7 nucleotides align to TRBD1. This CDR3 is built from 15 residues. The junction had 6 bases not matched to a gene; V was cut back by 2 bases and J by 4 bases. Looked up from germline, CDR1 is SGHNT and CDR2 is YYREEE (reference sequence). DNA of the CDR3: TGTGCCAGCAGCTTCAAGGGACAGTCGTACAATGAGCAGTTCTTC. Translating gives CASSFKGQSYNEQFF.

This clone was found once. The genes are TRBV6-4 and TRBJ2-2; D not resolved. CDR1 and CDR2 (germline): MRHNA, SNTAGT. The CDR3 has 14 amino acids. V dropped 4 bases and J dropped 0 bases, with 6 bases sitting between them. This chain's CDR3 is CASSATPNTGELFF. DNA for the CDR3: TGTGCCAGCAGTGCGACTCCGAACACCGGGGAGCTGTTTTTT.

This chain links TRBV10-3 with TRBJ2-3; TRBD1 aligns across 7 bases. The CDR3 totals 15 residues. J gave up 5 bases and V 6 bases, and 11 bases lay outside the gene matches. Germline CDR1 reads ENHRY; CDR2 reads SYGVKD. The CDR3 nucleotides read TGTGCCATCAGACGGACAGGAGGTTTAGGAGATACGCAGTATTTT. It translates to CAIRRTGGLGDTQYF.

This rearrangement joins TRBV5-1 to TRBJ2-1, with 13 nucleotides matching TRBD2. V lost 4 bases, J lost 9 bases, and 10 bases stayed unmatched. This CDR3 has 16 residues. The germline V gene encodes CDR1 SGHRS and CDR2 YFSETQ. CDR3 in amino acids: CASSGRSGLAGTEQFF. In DNA, the CDR3 is TGCGCCAGCAGCGGCCGATCGGGACTAGCGGGGACTGAGCAGTTCTTC.

The chain is built from TRBV28 and TRBJ1-3, with TRBD1 identical over 9 bases. Germline lookup yields CDR1 MDHEN and CDR2 SYDVKM. V lost 4 bases and J lost 3; bases outside the gene matches: 7. This CDR3 is 16 amino acids long. The CDR3 nucleotides read TGTGCCAGCAGTTACCCACAGGGGGCATATGGAAACACCATATATTTT. It yields the protein CASSYPQGAYGNTIYF.

The V and J genes are TRBV7-9 and TRBJ2-1, with 7 positions matching TRBD1. The CDR3 sequence is 14 residues long. From germline, CDR1 is SEHNR and CDR2 FQNEAQ (reference sequence). J was trimmed by 15 bases and V by 1 base; bases with no gene match: 12. The CDR3 DNA follows: TGTGCCAGCAGCTTAGAAGGCCTGGGGACAGACCCGTTCTTC. Residues: CASSLEGLGTDPFF. Combining the CDR3 with reference TRBV7-9 and TRBJ2-1 gives the whole variable domain DTGVSQNPRHKITKRGQNVTFRCDPISEHNRLYWYRQTLGQGPEFLTYFQNEAQLEKSRLLSDRFSAERPKGSFSTLEIQRTEQGDSAMYLCASSLEGLGTDPFFGPGTRLTVL.

The chain recombines TRBV27 with TRBJ2-3; 13 bases are a match to TRBD2. V was pared by 6 bases and J by 4 bases, with 10 bases of the junction left unmatched. The CDR3 runs to 17 residues. Germline V gene lookup returns CDR1 MNHEY and CDR2 SMNVEV (reference sequence). CDR3: CASSTILTSGRPDTQYF. DNA for the CDR3: TGTGCCAGCAGCACTATCTTGACTAGCGGGAGGCCAGATACGCAGTATTTT.

The chain links TRBV30 to TRBJ2-3, with 10 bases identical to TRBD2. Germline loops: CDR1 GTSNPN, CDR2 SVGIG (reference sequence). Losses at the gene ends were 4 bases for V and 2 bases for J; bases not matched to a gene: 9. The CDR3 covers 16 residues. The CDR3 nucleotides are TGTGCCTGGACTCGACCCCTAGCGGGGGCCACAGATACGCAGTATTTT. This sequence encodes CAWTRPLAGATDTQYF. Based on the CDR3 plus reference TRBV30 and TRBJ2-3, the full variable domain is SQTIHQWPATLVQPVGSPLSLECTVEGTSNPNLYWYRQAAGRGLQLLFYSVGIGQISSEVPQNLSASRPQDRQFILSSKKLLLSDSGFYLCAWTRPLAGATDTQYFGPGTRLTVL.

This rearrangement joins TRBV19 to TRBJ1-1, with D unresolved. The CDR3 runs 14 residues. Trimming left V 8 bases short and J 8 bases short, with 21 bases between. The germline V gene encodes CDR1 LNHDA and CDR2 SQIVND (reference sequence). DNA for the CDR3: TGTGCCAGTCAAGAGACCAGGTTCAAGACCGAAGCTTTCTTT. This translates into CASQETRFKTEAFF. Filled out from reference TRBV19 and TRBJ1-1, the complete variable domain reads DGGITQSPKYLFRKEGQNVTLSCEQNLNHDAMYWYRQDPGQGLRLIYYSQIVNDFQKGDIAEGYSVSREKKESFPLTVTSAQKNPTAFYLCASQETRFKTEAFFGQGTRLTVV.

The chain has TRBV14 and TRBJ2-2; D call uncertain. The CDR3 is 13 residues long. Germline V gives CDR1 SGHDN, CDR2 FVKESK. With 0 bases removed from V and 7 bases from J, the gap between germline ends came to 6 bases. CDR3 in amino acids: CASSQEIIGELFF. CDR3 nucleotides: TGTGCCAGCAGCCAAGAAATTATCGGGGAGCTGTTTTTT.

In this sample, this clone turned up once. This rearrangement joins TRBV12-2 to TRBJ1-5. TRBV12-2 is a pseudogene. This CDR3 comprises 17 residues. The DNA for the CDR3 is TGTGCAAGTCGCTTAGGTTCCAGGTCGGGACTCAATCAGCCCCAGCATTTT. It translates to CASRLGSRSGLNQPQHF.

The V and J genes are TRBV30 and TRBJ1-5; D is undetermined. CDR1 is GTSNPN and CDR2 is SVGIG in the germline V gene (reference sequence). CDR3 length equals 13 residues. The V gene lost 5 bases and the J gene lost 7 bases, with 15 bases spanning the gap. DNA for the CDR3: TGTGCCTGGGCCCAGGTCTCGGGGCAGCCCCAGCATTTT. It is translated as CAWAQVSGQPQHF.

The sample holds many counts of this clone. The V and J genes are TRBV11-2 and TRBJ1-1; 9 bases fit TRBD1. Germline V lookup: CDR1 SGHAT, CDR2 FQNNGV. The CDR3 length is 15 residues. Germline trimming cut 5 bases from V and 5 bases from J; bases unmatched to any gene: 9. Here the CDR3 reads CASSAIGQGMTEAFF. Written as DNA, the CDR3 is TGTGCCAGCAGCGCCATAGGACAGGGGATGACTGAAGCTTTCTTT.

V usage is TRBV2 and J usage is TRBJ2-7; 9 bases map to TRBD1. Germline CDR1 is SNHLY and CDR2 is FYNNEI. The CDR3 length is 16 residues. Losses at the gene ends were 4 bases for V and 3 bases for J; bases not matched to a gene: 10. The CDR3 DNA is TGTGCCAGCAGTGGCTGGCGACTGGGACAGGGCTACGAGCAGTACTTC. Amino acids: CASSGWRLGQGYEQYF.

The chain uses TRBV7-2 and TRBJ1-6, with D hard to call. The CDR3 runs 15 residues. Trimming stripped 7 bases from V and 5 bases from J, with 15 bases between. The germline CDR1 and CDR2 sequences are SGHTA and FQGNSA. Written as DNA, the CDR3 is TGTGCCAGCACCCAGTCCCCGGGGAATAATTCACCCCTCCACTTT. It translates to CASTQSPGNNSPLHF.

The chain has TRBV10-3 and TRBJ2-2; TRBD2 might be the D (6 bases). The V gene lost 7 bases and the J gene lost 1 base, with 16 bases spanning the gap. The CDR3 consists of 16 residues. CDR1 and CDR2 from the germline V gene are ENHRY and SYGVKD. The CDR3 sequence: CAINPWRALNTGELFF. CDR3 bases: TGTGCCATCAACCCGTGGAGGGCTCTGAACACCGGGGAGCTGTTTTTT.

The sample holds many counts of this clone. The V gene is TRBV7-2, the J gene TRBJ2-7, with 7 bases fitting TRBD2. Per germline, CDR1 SGHTA and CDR2 FQGNSA. This CDR3 has 15 amino acids. V lost 5 bases and J lost 3; bases outside the gene matches: 10. CDR3: CASSPVASGSYEQYF. CDR3 DNA sequence: TGTGCCAGCAGCCCCGTGGCTAGCGGAAGCTACGAGCAGTACTTC. Full variable domain (remainder filled in from reference TRBV7-2 and TRBJ2-7): GAGVSQSPSNKVTEKGKDVELRCDPISGHTALYWYRQSLGQGLEFLIYFQGNSAPDKSGLPSDRFSAERTGGSVSTLTIQRTQQEDSAVYLCASSPVASGSYEQYFGPGTRLTVT.

The chain couples TRBV12-3 or TRBV12-4 to TRBJ2-1; D is unresolved. Trimming removed 6 bases at V and 8 bases at J, with 11 bases between. The CDR3 is 12 amino acids. The CDR3 region is CASSPFLYEQFF. The CDR3 DNA sequence: TGTGCCAGCAGCCCGTTCCTCTATGAGCAGTTCTTC.

This clone was recorded a few times. The V and J genes are TRBV5-1 and TRBJ2-7, with 8 positions matching TRBD1. CDR3 length: 15 residues. Germline-derived CDR1 and CDR2 are SGHRS and YFSETQ. With V trimmed by 2 bases and J by 3 bases, 7 bases remained unmatched. Written as DNA, the CDR3 is TGCGCCAGCAGCTTCGTCGCAGGACAGGGCTACGAGCAGTACTTC. This sequence encodes CASSFVAGQGYEQYF.

In its sample, this clone was seen once. The gene calls are TRBV2 and TRBJ2-3, with 11 nucleotides matching TRBD2. The V segment lost 6 bases and the J segment 5 bases; nucleotides outside the gene matches: 10. The CDR3 contains 16 residues. The germline CDR1 and CDR2 sequences are SNHLY and FYNNEI. CDR3 sequence reads: CASSPQTSGKGDTQYF. The CDR3 bases are TGTGCCAGCAGCCCCCAGACTAGCGGGAAAGGAGATACGCAGTATTTT. Full variable domain (rest looked up from reference TRBV2 and TRBJ2-3): EPEVTQTPSHQVTQMGQEVILRCVPISNHLYFYWYRQILGQKVEFLVSFYNNEISEKSEIFDDQFSVERPDGSNFTLKIRSTKLEDSAMYFCASSPQTSGKGDTQYFGPGTRLTVL.

The gene calls are TRBV7-9 and TRBJ2-3, with 12 positions matching TRBD2. J was trimmed by 4 bases and V by 2 bases; bases with no gene match: 7. Germline V gene sequence: CDR1 SEHNR, CDR2 FQNEAQ (reference sequence). The CDR3 spans 17 residues. In DNA form, the CDR3 reads TGTGCCAGCAGCTTACCGACTAGCGGGAGAGGAGCAGATACGCAGTATTTT. Translated: CASSLPTSGRGADTQYF.

The rearrangement uses TRBV30 and TRBJ2-5; 13 bases align to TRBD2. The germline V gene encodes CDR1 GTSNPN and CDR2 SVGIG (reference sequence). The CDR3 length is 14 residues. V shed 1 base and J 7 bases; nucleotides not matched to a gene: 3. The CDR3 nucleotides are TGTGCCTGGAGTGGGACTAGCGGGAGAGGGACCCAGTACTTC. Its translation is CAWSGTSGRGTQYF.